Detailed here is one TCR beta chain. Its antigen is unidentified. Researchers ran the PCR with 60 Vbeta and 13 Jbeta primers. Produced via immunoSEQ multiplex PCR; TCRdb's table is partial and in-frame only. The table lists around 69,000 clones, about two thirds of them singletons. This sample is part of a study of cytomegalovirus exposure and HLA in healthy donors. Study summary: HLA-typed donors were the source of 86 million or so unique TCRs held in an early data release.

The CDR3 covers 15 residues. V was pared by 3 bases and J by 6 bases, with 15 bases between. Germline values: CDR1 MNHEY, CDR2 SVGAGI. Study-level results: A later analysis linked a missense DCLRE1C variant to TCR beta V- and J-gene trimming. The records held CMV serostatus as the only immune exposure information. Some TCR beta chains (roughly 160 of them) were listed as cytomegalovirus-associated.

The V and J genes are TRBV6-5 and TRBJ2-1, with D possibly TRBD2 on 5 matching bases. The receptor was derived from a man in his forties in good health and CMV-seropositive. The sequencing input was PBMCs. The CDR3 sequence is CASSYRGWGTNEQFF. The DNA of the CDR3 is TGTGCCAGCAGTTATCGCGGGTGGGGAACCAATGAGCAGTTCTTC.